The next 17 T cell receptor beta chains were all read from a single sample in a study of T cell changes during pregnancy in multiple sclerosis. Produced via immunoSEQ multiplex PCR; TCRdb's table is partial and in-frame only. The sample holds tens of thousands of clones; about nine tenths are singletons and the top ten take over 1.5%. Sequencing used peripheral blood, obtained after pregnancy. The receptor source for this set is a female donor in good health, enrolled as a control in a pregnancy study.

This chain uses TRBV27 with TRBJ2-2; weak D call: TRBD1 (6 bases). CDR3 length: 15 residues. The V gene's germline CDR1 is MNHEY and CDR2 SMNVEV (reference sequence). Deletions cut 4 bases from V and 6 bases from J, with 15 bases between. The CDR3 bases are TGTGCCAGCAGTTCAGCAGGGGTGGGACCCGGGGAGCTGTTTTTT. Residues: CASSSAGVGPGELFF.

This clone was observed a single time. CDR3 sequence reads: CASSQEQGRGNTIYF. Here the CDR3 DNA reads TGTGCCAGCAGCCAAGAGCAGGGAAGGGGAAACACCATATATTTT. This chain uses TRBV4-2 with TRBJ1-3; weak D call: TRBD1 (5 bases). The germline V gene has CDR1 LGHNA and CDR2 YNFKEQ. Deletions cut 0 bases from V and 4 bases from J, with 10 bases between. This CDR3 contains 15 residues.

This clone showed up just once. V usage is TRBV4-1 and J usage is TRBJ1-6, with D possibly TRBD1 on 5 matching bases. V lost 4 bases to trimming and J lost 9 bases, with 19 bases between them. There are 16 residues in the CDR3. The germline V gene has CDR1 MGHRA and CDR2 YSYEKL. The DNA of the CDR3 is TGCGCCAGCAGCCGCAAGAGGACACGTCCCACTTCACCCCTCCACTTT. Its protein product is CASSRKRTRPTSPLHF.

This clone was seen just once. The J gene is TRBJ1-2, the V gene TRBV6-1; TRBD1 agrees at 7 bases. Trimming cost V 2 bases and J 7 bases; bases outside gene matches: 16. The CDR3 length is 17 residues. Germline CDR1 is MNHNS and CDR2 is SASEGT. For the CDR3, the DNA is TGTGCCAGCAGTGAATTTACAGGGGCCATGCGAAATTTTGGCTACACCTTC. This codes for CASSEFTGAMRNFGYTF.

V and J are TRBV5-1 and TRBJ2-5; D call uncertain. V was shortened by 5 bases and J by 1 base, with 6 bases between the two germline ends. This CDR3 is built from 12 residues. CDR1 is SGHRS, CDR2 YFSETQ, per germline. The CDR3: CASRSVQETQYF. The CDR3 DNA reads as TGCGCCAGCAGGTCAGTCCAAGAGACCCAGTACTTC.

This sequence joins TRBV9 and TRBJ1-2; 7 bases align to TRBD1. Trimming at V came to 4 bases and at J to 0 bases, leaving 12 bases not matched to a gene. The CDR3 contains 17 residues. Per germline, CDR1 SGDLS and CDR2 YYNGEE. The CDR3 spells CASSPTGTVKPNYGYTF. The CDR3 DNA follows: TGTGCCAGCAGCCCTACCGGGACAGTAAAGCCTAACTATGGCTACACCTTC.

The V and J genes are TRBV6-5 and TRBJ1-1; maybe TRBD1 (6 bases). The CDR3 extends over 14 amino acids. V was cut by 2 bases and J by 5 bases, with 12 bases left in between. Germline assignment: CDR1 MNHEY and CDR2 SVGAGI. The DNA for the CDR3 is TGTGCCAGCAGTTACGGGCGGGGGCGAACTGAAGCTTTCTTT. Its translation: CASSYGRGRTEAFF.

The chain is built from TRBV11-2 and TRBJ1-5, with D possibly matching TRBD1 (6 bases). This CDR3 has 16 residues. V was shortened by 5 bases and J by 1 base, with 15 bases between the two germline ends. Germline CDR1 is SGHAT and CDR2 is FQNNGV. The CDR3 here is CASSRGGGQSNQPQHF. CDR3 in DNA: TGTGCCAGCAGCCGGGGGGGTGGACAGAGCAATCAGCCCCAGCATTTT. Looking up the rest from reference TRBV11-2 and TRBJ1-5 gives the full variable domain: EAGVAQSPRYKIIEKRQSVAFWCNPISGHATLYWYQQILGQGPKLLIQFQNNGVVDDSQLPKDRFSAERLKGVDSTLKIQPAKLEDSAVYLCASSRGGGQSNQPQHFGDGTRLSIL.

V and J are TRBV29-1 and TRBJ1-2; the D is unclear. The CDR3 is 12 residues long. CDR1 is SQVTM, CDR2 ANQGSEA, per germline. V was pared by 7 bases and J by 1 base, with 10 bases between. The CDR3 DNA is TGCAGCGCTGGGGAGAATAACTATGGCTACACCTTC. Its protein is CSAGENNYGYTF.

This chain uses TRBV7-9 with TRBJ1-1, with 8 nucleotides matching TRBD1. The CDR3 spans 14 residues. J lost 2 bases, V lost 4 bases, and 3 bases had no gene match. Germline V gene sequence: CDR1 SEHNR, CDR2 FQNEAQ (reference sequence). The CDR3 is CASSSGQGNTEAFF. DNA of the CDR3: TGTGCCAGCAGCTCAGGACAGGGAAACACTGAAGCTTTCTTT.

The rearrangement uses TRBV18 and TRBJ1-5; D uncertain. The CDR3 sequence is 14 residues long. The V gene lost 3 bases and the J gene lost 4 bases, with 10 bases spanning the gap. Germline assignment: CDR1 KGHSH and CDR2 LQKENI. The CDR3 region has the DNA TGTGCCAGCTCACCTGCCTTCGGGAATCAGCCCCAGCATTTT. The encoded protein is CASSPAFGNQPQHF.

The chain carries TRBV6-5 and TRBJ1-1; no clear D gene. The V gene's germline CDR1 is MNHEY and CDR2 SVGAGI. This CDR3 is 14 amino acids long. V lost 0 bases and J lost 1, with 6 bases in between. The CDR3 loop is CASSYSAQNTEAFF. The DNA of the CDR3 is TGTGCCAGCAGTTACTCGGCCCAGAACACTGAAGCTTTCTTT.

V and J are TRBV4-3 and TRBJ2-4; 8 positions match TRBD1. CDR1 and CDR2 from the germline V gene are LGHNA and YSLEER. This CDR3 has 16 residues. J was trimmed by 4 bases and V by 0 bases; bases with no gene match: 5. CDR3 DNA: TGCGCCAGCAGCCAAGATCATGGACAGGGTAAAAACATTCAGTACTTC. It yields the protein CASSQDHGQGKNIQYF.

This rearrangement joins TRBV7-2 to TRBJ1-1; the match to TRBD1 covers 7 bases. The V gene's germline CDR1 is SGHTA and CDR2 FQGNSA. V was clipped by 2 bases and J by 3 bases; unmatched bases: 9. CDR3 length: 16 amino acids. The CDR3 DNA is TGTGCCAGCAGCTTAAGGGCCCGGACAGGATACACTGAAGCTTTCTTT. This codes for CASSLRARTGYTEAFF.

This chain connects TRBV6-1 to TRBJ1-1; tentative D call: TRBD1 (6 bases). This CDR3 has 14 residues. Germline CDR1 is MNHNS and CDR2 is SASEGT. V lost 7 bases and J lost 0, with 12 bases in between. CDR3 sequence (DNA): TGTGCCAGCATCAAGGGGGGGGTGAACACTGAAGCTTTCTTT. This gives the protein CASIKGGVNTEAFF.

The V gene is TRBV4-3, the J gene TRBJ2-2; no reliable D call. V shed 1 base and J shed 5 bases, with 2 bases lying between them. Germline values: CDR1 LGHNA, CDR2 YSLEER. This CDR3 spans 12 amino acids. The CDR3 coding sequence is TGCGCCAGCAGCCAAGTAACCGGGGAGCTGTTTTTT. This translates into CASSQVTGELFF.

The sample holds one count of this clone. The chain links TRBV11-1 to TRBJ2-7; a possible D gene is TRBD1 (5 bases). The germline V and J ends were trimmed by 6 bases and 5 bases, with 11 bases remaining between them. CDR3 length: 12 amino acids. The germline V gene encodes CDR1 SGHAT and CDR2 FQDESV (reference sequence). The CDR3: CASRPRQNEQYF. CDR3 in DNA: TGTGCCAGCAGGCCCCGACAGAACGAGCAGTACTTC. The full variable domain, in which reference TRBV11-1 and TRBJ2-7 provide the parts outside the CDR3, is EAEVAQSPRYKITEKSQAVAFWCDPISGHATLYWYRQILGQGPELLVQFQDESVVDDSQLPKDRFSAERLKGVDSTLKIQPAELGDSAMYLCASRPRQNEQYFGPGTRLTVT.